This T cell receptor (beta chain) was found in a study of shared clonotypes between healthy human individuals. Using immunoSEQ multiplex PCR, the repertoire was profiled, and TCRdb retains in-frame clones only, with some absent. The sample consists of 850,000 to 1,200,000 clones, around 76% of them appearing once. Per germline, CDR1 KGHSY and CDR2 FQNENV. V lost 4 bases and J 5 bases, leaving 17 bases between the germline ends. The CDR3 is 15 amino acids. This receptor was identified in a man aged 18-30 years in good health. The chain combines TRBV16 with TRBJ1-2, with D hard to call. The source material was memory CD4+ T cells sorted from blood. Subset: CD45RA-negative fraction. CDR3 nucleotide sequence: TGTGCCAGCAGCCCCTATCCGGGCCATGATTATGGCTACACCTTC. This encodes CASSPYPGHDYGYTF.